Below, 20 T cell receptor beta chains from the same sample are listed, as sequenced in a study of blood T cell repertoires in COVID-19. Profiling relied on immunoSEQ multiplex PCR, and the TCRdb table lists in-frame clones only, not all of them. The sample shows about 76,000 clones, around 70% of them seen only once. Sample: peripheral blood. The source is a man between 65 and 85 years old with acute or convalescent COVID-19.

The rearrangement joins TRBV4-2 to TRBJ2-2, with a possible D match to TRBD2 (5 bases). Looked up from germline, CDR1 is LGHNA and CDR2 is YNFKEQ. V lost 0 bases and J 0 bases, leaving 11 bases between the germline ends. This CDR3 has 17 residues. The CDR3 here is CASSQEVGGSNTGELFF. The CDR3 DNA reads TGTGCCAGCAGCCAAGAGGTAGGCGGGTCGAACACCGGGGAGCTGTTTTTT.

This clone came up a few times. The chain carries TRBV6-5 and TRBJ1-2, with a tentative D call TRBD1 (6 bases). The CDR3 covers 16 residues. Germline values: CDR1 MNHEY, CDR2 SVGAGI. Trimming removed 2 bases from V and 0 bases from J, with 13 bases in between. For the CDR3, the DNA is TGTGCCAGCAGTTACAACCATCAGGGGACTAACTATGGCTACACCTTC. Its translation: CASSYNHQGTNYGYTF.

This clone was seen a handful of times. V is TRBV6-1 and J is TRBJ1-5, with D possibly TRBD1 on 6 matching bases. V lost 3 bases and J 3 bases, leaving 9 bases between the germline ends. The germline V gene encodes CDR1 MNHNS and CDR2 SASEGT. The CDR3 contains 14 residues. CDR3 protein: CASSEAGANQPQHF. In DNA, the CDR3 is TGTGCCAGCAGTGAGGCAGGGGCCAATCAGCCCCAGCATTTT.

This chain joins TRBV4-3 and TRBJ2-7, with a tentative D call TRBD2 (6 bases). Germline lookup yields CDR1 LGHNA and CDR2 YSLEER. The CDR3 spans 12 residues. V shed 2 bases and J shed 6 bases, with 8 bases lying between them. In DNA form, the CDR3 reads TGCGCCAGCAGCCAAACTAGCTCCGAGCAGTACTTC. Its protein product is CASSQTSSEQYF.

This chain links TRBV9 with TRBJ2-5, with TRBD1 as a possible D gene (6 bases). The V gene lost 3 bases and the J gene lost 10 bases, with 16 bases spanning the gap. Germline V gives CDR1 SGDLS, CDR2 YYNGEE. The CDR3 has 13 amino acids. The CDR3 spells CASSARTVGDQYF. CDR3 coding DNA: TGTGCCAGCAGCGCGAGGACAGTTGGGGACCAGTACTTC.

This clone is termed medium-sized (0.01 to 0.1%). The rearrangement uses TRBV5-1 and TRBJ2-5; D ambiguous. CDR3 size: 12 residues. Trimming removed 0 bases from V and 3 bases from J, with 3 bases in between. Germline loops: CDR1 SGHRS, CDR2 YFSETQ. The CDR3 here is CASSLAEETQYF. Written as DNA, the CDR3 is TGCGCCAGCAGCTTGGCGGAAGAGACCCAGTACTTC.

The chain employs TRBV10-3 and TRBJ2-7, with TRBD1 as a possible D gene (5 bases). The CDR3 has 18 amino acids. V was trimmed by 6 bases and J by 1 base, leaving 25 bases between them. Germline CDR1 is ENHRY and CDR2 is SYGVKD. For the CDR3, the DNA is TGTGCCATCAGGGCCGATCCAGGACATCGGGTCCATTCCTACGAGCAGTACTTC. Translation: CAIRADPGHRVHSYEQYF.

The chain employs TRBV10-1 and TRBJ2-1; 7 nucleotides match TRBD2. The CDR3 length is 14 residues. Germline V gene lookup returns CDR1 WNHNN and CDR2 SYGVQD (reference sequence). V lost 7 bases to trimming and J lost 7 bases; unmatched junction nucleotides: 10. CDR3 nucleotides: TGCGCCAGCAAGGAGGGAGGGCCGGGGAATGAGCAGTTCTTC. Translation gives CASKEGGPGNEQFF.

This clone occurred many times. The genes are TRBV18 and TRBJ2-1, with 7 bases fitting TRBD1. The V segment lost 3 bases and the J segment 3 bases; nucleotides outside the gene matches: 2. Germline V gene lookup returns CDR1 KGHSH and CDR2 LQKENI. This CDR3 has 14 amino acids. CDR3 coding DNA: TGTGCCAGCTCACCGGACAGGAACTACAATGAGCAGTTCTTC. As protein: CASSPDRNYNEQFF.

The CDR3 nucleotides are TGTGCCAGCATTAGTAGCGGGAGTGGATACGAGCAGTACTTC. It is translated as CASISSGSGYEQYF. The chain couples TRBV28 to TRBJ2-7; TRBD2 matches at 9 bases. Trimming cost V 7 bases and J 4 bases; bases outside gene matches: 8. Germline CDR1 is MDHEN and CDR2 is SYDVKM. The CDR3 has 14 residues.

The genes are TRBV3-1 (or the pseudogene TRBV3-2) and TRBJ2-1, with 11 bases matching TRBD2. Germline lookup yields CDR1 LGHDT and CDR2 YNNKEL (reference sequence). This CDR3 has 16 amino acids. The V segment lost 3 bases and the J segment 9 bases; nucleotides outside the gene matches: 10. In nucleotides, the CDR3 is TGTGCCAGCAGCCAGGGCACTAGCGGGAGAAGGTTTGAGCAGTTCTTC. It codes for CASSQGTSGRRFEQFF.

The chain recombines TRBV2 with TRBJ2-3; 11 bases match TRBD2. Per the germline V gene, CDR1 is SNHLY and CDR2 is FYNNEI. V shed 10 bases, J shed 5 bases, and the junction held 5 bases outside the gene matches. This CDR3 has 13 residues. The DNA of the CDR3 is TGTGCCATTAGCGGGAGGGCCCTAGATACGCAGTATTTT. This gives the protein CAISGRALDTQYF. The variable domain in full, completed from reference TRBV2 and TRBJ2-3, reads EPEVTQTPSHQVTQMGQEVILRCVPISNHLYFYWYRQILGQKVEFLVSFYNNEISEKSEIFDDQFSVERPDGSNFTLKIRSTKLEDSAMYFCAISGRALDTQYFGPGTRLTVL.

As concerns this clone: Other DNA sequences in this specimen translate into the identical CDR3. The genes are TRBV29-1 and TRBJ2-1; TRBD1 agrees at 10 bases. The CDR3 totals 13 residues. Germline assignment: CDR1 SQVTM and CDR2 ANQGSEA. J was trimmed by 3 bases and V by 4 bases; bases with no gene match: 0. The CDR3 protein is CSVGTGGYNEQFF. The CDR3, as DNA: TGCAGCGTTGGGACAGGGGGCTACAATGAGCAGTTCTTC.

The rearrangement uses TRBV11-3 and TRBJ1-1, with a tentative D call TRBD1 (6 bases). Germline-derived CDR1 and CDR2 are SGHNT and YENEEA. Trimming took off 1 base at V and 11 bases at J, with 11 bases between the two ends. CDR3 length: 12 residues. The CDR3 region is CASSLGPGVAFF. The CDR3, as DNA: TGTGCCAGCAGCTTAGGGCCAGGGGTGGCTTTCTTT.

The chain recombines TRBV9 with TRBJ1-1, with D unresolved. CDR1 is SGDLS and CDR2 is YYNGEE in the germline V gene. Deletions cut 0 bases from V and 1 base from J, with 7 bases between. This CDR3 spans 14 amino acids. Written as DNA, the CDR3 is TGTGCCAGCAGCGTAGTGACGGGGAACACTGAAGCTTTCTTT. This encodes CASSVVTGNTEAFF.

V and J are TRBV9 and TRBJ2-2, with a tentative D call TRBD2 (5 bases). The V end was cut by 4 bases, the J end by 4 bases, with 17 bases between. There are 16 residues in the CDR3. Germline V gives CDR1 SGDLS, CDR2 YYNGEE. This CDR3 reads CASSSREGVVTGELFF. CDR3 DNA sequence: TGTGCCAGCAGCTCCCGAGAGGGAGTTGTCACCGGGGAGCTGTTTTTT.

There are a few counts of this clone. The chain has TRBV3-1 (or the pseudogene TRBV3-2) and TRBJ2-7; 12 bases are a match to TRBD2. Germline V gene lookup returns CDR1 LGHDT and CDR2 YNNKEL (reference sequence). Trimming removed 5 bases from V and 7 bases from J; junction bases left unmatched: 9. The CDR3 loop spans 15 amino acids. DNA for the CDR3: TGTGCCAGCAGCTTGAGACTAGCGGGAGTTGGGGAGCAGTACTTC. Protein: CASSLRLAGVGEQYF.

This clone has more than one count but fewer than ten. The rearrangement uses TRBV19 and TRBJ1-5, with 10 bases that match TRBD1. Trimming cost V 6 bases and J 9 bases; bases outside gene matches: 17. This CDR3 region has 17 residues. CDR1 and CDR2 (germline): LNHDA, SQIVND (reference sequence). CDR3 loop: CASSRKGTGVDQLPQHF. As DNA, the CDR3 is TGTGCCAGTAGCCGCAAGGGGACAGGGGTCGATCAATTGCCCCAGCATTTT.

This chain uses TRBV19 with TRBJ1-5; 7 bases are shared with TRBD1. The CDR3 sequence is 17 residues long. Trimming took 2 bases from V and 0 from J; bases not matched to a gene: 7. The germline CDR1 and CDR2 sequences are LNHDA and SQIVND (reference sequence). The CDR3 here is CASSIMGTALSNQPQHF. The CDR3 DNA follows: TGTGCCAGTAGTATAATGGGGACAGCCCTTAGCAATCAGCCCCAGCATTTT.

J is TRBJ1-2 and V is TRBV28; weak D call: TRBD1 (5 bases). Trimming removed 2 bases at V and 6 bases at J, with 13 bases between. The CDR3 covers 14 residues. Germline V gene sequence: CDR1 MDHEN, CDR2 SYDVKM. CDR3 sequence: CASSLTGTLNGYTF. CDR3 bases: TGTGCCAGCAGTTTAACCGGGACTCTCAATGGCTACACCTTC.